This T cell receptor (beta chain) was sequenced for a study of a mutant IDH1 vaccine in newly diagnosed glioma. About this clone itself: Its specificity is not known.

Regarding time point: week 11, during vaccination. Each dose of the vaccine consisted of 300 ug of mutant IDH1 20-mer peptide, with topical imiquimod. Assay used: immunoSEQ multiplex PCR; TCRdb lists only in-frame clones, some missing. The data contain 110,000 or so clones, roughly 88% of them singletons. The ends were cut back, 6 bases at V and 3 bases at J, with 6 bases in the middle. The CDR3 totals 12 residues. CDR1 and CDR2 (germline): MDHEN, SYDVKM. The source is a woman between 45 and 65 years old with glioma. Sequenced here: PBMCs, sampled from a glioma patient whose treatment included an IDH1 peptide vaccine. The chain couples TRBV28 to TRBJ1-5; D is unclear. The CDR3 DNA follows: TGTGCCAGCAGCCAGAACAATCAGCCCCAGCATTTT. Translated, it gives CASSQNNQPQHF.